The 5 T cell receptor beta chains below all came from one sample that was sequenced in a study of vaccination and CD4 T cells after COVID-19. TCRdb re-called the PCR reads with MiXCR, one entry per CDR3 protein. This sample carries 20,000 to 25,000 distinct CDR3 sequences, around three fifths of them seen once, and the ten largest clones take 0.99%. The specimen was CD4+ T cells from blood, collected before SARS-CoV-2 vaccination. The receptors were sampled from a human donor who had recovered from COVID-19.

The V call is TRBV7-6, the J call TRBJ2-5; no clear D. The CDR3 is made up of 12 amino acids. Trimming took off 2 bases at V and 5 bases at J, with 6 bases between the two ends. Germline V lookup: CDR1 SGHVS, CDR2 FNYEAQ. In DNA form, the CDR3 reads TGTGCCAGCAGCTTAATGCGGGAGACCCAGTACTTC. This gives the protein CASSLMRETQYF.

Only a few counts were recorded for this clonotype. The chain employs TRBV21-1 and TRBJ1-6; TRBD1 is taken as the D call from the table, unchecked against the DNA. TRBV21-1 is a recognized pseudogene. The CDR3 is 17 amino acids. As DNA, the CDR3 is TGTGCCAGCAGTGTATCCCCCGGGGCAGCCCGTAATTCACCCCTCCACTTT. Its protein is CASSVSPGAARNSPLHF.

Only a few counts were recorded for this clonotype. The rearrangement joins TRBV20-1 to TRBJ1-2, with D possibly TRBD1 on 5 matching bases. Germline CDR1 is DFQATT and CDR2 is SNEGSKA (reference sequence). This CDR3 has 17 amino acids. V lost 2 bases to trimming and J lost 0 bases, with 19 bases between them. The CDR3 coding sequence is TGCAGTGCTAGAACGGGGGGAGCCGGAGCTGCTAACTATGGCTACACCTTC. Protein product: CSARTGGAGAANYGYTF.

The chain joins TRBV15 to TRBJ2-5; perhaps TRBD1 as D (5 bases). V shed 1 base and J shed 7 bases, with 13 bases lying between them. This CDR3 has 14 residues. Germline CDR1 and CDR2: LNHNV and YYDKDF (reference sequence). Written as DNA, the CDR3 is TGTGCCACCAGCAGAGTCGGCAGGGAAAGGACCCAGTACTTC. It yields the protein CATSRVGRERTQYF.

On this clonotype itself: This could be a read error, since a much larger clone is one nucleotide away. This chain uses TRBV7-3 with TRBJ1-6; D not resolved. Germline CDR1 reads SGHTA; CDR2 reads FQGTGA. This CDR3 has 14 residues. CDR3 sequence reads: CVSSLTADDSPLHF. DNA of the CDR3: TGTGTCAGCAGCTTAACAGCCGATGATTCACCCCTCCACTTT.